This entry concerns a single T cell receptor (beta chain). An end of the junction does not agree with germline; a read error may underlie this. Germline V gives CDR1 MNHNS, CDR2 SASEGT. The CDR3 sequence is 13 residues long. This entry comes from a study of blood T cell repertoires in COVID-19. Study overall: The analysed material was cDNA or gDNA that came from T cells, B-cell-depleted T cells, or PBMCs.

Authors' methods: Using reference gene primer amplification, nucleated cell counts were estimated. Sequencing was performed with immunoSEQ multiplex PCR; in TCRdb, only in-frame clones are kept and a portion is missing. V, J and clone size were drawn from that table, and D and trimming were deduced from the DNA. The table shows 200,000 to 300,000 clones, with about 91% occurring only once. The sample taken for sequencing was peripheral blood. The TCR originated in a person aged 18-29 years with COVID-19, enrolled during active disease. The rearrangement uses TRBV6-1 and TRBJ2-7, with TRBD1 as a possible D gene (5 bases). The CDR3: CASNEGVGLEQYF. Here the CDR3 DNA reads TGTGCCAGCAATGAAGGGGTGGGCCTGGAGCAGTACTTC.